This paragraph covers one TCR beta chain sequence. Its antigen is unknown. Data came from immunoSEQ multiplex PCR; TCRdb stores just in-frame clones and leaves some out. Here the sample spans over a million clones, around 98% being singletons. CDR3 length equals 17 residues. Germline V lookup: CDR1 KGHSH, CDR2 LQKENI. V lost 1 base to trimming and J lost 0 bases, with 12 bases between them. The sample comes from a study of shared clonotypes between healthy human individuals. Whole-study findings and limits: Approximately 5.3% was the fraction of naive CD4 clonotypes found shared across a handful of donors.

The receptor's source is a man under 40 in good health. Sequenced material: naive CD4+ T cells sorted from blood. Subset meaning: CD45RA+ positively selected. V and J are TRBV18 and TRBJ1-4; a possible D gene is TRBD1 (6 bases). The CDR3 here is CASSPQRQVATNEKLFF. The CDR3 DNA follows: TGTGCCAGCTCACCACAAAGACAGGTTGCAACTAATGAAAAACTGTTTTTT.